This TCR beta chain was found in a study of blood T cell repertoires in COVID-19. For the study at large: Acute and convalescent COVID-19 samples came from the United States, Italy and Spain. PBMCs, B-cell-depleted T cells, or T cells provided the cDNA or gDNA that made up the material.

Seattle enrolled patients during active infection and tracked them longitudinally. The germline V gene has CDR1 SGHNT and CDR2 YENEEA. V was clipped by 5 bases and J by 5 bases; unmatched bases: 7. The CDR3 has 16 amino acids. Original processing methods: Amplifying reference gene primers gave estimates of nucleated cell counts. Using immunoSEQ multiplex PCR, the repertoire was profiled, and TCRdb retains in-frame clones only, with some absent. V and J calls and clone size are copied from that table; D and trimming were computed from the DNA. The table has 200,000 to 250,000 clones, about nine tenths seen once.

The sequenced sample was peripheral blood. The sequence was obtained from a man aged 25 to 40 with COVID-19, enrolled during active disease. This chain connects TRBV11-3 to TRBJ2-1, with 12 bases that match TRBD2. The CDR3 DNA sequence: TGTGCCAGCAGCACCAGGACTAGCGGGAACCACAATGAGCAGTTCTTC. Amino acid sequence: CASSTRTSGNHNEQFF.